This T cell receptor (beta chain) is from a study of blood T cells in healthy people across ages. Study-level points and caveats: Per-million-T-cell TCR beta diversity fell roughly linearly with age.

Primers used in a second PCR of roughly 6 to 11 cycles were a sample-barcoded 5' primer and a J-beta primer mix. Each cDNA molecule was tagged by a template-switch adaptor that had 12 random nucleotides. From each sample, at least 3 million paired-end reads containing CDR3 were obtained. A single record per CDR3 protein comes from TCRdb applying MiXCR to the 5' RACE reads. The sample lists over 600,000 distinct CDR3 sequences; roughly 50% were seen once. Germline V lookup: CDR1 DFQATT, CDR2 SNEGSKA (reference sequence). V was cut by 0 bases and J by 3 bases, with 9 bases left in between. CDR3 length equals 13 residues. As for this clonotype: Antigen unknown.

J is TRBJ2-7 and V is TRBV20-1; D is uncertain. The specimen sequenced was blood. This receptor was taken from a man aged 35 to 55 in good health. CDR3 loop: CSARDPLSYEQYF. The CDR3 nucleotides read TGCAGTGCTAGAGACCCCTTAAGCTACGAGCAGTACTTC.